This entry features one T cell receptor beta chain sequence. Its antigen is undetermined. The junction departs from germline at one end; a sequencing error may be responsible. The source of the sample is a study of metastatic and nonmetastatic thyroid tumors. Study-level findings and limits: Malignant tumors reportedly showed significantly higher TCR beta diversity than benign nodules in both blood and tumor.

TCRdb re-processed the PCR reads through MiXCR. The data contain about 48,000 clones, more than 20% of them singletons. Germline CDR1 is SNHLY and CDR2 is FYNNEI. CDR3 size: 14 residues. Thyroid surgery had not been preceded by any treatment in any patient. This clonotype originated in a male donor with papillary thyroid cancer or a benign thyroid nodule (not recorded which). Some clones in this sample may be carry-over from other donors' samples. Sequencing was performed on blood. This chain links TRBV2 with TRBJ2-4; the match to TRBD2 covers 14 bases. CDR3 amino acids: CSSSGGLAGVQIYF. In DNA, the CDR3 is TGTTCCAGCAGTGGGGGACTAGCGGGGGTCCAAATCTATTTC. Complete variable domain (other parts from reference TRBV2 and TRBJ2-4): EPEVTQTPSHQVTQMGQEVILRCVPISNHLYFYWYRQILGQKVEFLVSFYNNEISEKSEIFDDQFSVERPDGSNFTLKIRSTKLEDSAMYFCSSSGGLAGVQIYFGAGTRLSVL.